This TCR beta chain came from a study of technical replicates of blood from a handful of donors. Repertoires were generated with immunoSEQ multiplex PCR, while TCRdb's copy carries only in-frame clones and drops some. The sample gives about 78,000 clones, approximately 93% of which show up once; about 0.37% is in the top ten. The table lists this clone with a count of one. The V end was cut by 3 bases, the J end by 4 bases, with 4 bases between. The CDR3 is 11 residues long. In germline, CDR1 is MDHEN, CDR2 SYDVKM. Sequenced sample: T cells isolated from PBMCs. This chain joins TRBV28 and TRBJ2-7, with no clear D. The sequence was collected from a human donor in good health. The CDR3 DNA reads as TGTGCCAGCAGTTTTCAATACGAGCAGTACTTC. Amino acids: CASSFQYEQYF.